A selection of T cell receptor beta chains follows, all from one sample in a study of T cells in Graves' hyperthyroidism and ophthalmopathy. One entry per CDR3 protein results from TCRdb running MiXCR on the multiplex PCR reads. The table records approximately 530,000 distinct CDR3 sequences, over 15% of them present only once. Sequenced material: blood. The receptors originated from a woman aged 18 to 35 with Graves' hyperthyroidism. Both conserved end residues are part of each CDR3. The order of the fields is J gene, V gene, D gene, clone size, CDR3 protein, CDR3 DNA. D genes are given only for firm matches. Expanded clones get a size class; other rows say once, few or many, or leave the size out.

TRBJ2-3 | TRBV10-3 | TRBD2 | many | CAIREIAGGITDTQYF | TGTGCCATCAGGGAAATAGCGGGAGGGATCACAGATACGCAGTATTTT
TRBJ2-3 | TRBV20-1 | TRBD2 | few | CSALTSGGTTDTQYF | TGCAGTGCACTCACCAGCGGGGGAACCACAGATACGCAGTATTTT
TRBJ2-2 | TRBV4-3 | TRBD1 | few | CASSRDRGILFF | TGCGCCAGCAGCCGTGACAGGGGGATCCTGTTTTTT
TRBJ2-7 | TRBV6-2/TRBV6-3 | . | many | CASSTDDVSSYEQYF | TGTGCCAGCAGTACCGACGACGTGAGCTCCTACGAGCAGTACTTC
TRBJ2-3 | TRBV20-1 | . | . | CSASAGAGTDTQYF | TGCAGTGCTAGTGCGGGGGCCGGTACAGATACGCAGTATTTT
TRBJ1-1 | TRBV18 | . | . | CASSPPTGQNTEAFF | TGTGCCAGCTCACCACCGACGGGTCAGAACACTGAAGCTTTCTTT
TRBJ2-7 | TRBV20-1 | . | many | CSVRDGVEQYF | TGCAGTGTCAGGGACGGGGTCGAGCAGTACTTC
TRBJ1-6 | TRBV7-2 | . | many | CASSLFEGGGPLHF | TGTGCCAGCAGCTTATTTGAGGGGGGAGGACCCCTCCACTTT
TRBJ2-1 | TRBV30 | . | few | CAWSSGASYNEQFF | TGTGCCTGGAGCTCCGGGGCGTCCTACAATGAGCAGTTCTTC
TRBJ2-2 | TRBV4-3 | . | . | CASSQDPGLRGNGELFF | TGCGCCAGCAGCCAAGATCCGGGACTCCGGGGAAACGGGGAGCTGTTTTTT
TRBJ1-2 | TRBV7-9 | . | few | CASSLVSNYGYTF | TGTGCCAGCAGCTTAGTGTCGAACTATGGCTACACCTTC
TRBJ1-1 | TRBV5-1 | . | . | CASSLEVMMNTEAFF | TGCGCCAGCAGCTTGGAAGTAATGATGAACACTGAAGCTTTCTTT
TRBJ2-5 | TRBV7-9 | . | many | CASSLAASEETQYF | TGTGCCAGCAGCCTAGCAGCTAGCGAAGAGACCCAGTACTTC
TRBJ2-2 | TRBV9 | TRBD1 | . | CASSSPGGGNTGELFF | TGTGCCAGCAGCTCTCCAGGGGGTGGGAACACCGGGGAGCTGTTTTTT
TRBJ2-1 | TRBV27 | TRBD2 | many | CASSLRLAGAENEQFF | TGTGCCAGCAGTTTACGACTAGCGGGAGCGGAGAATGAGCAGTTCTTC
TRBJ1-1 | TRBV6-5 | . | many | CASSYVRTGNTEAFF | TGTGCCAGCAGTTATGTTCGGACGGGGAACACTGAAGCTTTCTTT
TRBJ2-1 | TRBV5-1 | TRBD2 | . | CASSAPPGLAGGSEQFF | TGCGCCAGCAGCGCCCCCCCAGGACTAGCGGGAGGGTCTGAGCAGTTCTTC
TRBJ1-4 | TRBV5-1 | . | . | CASSSFVNEKLFF | TGCGCCAGCAGCTCCTTTGTGAATGAAAAACTGTTTTTT
TRBJ2-7 | TRBV13 | TRBD2 | . | CASSSRTSGGREQYF | TGTGCCAGCAGCTCCCGGACTAGCGGGGGGCGCGAGCAGTACTTC
TRBJ2-1 | TRBV6-2/TRBV6-3 | TRBD2 | few | CASSYTRRSGSVWGQNEQFF | TGTGCCAGCAGTTACACCCGGAGGAGCGGGAGTGTTTGGGGCCAAAATGAGCAGTTCTTC
TRBJ1-1 | TRBV2 | . | many | CASSEGDGAFF | TGTGCCAGCAGTGAAGGGGACGGGGCTTTCTTT
TRBJ1-4 | TRBV20-1 | . | many | CSASLWRQADEKLFF | TGCAGTGCTAGTCTCTGGCGCCAGGCCGATGAAAAACTGTTTTTT
TRBJ2-3 | TRBV27 | TRBD1 | . | CASSLGGQGLTDTQYF | TGTGCCAGCAGTTTAGGGGGACAGGGACTCACAGATACGCAGTATTTT
TRBJ2-3 | TRBV6-4 | TRBD2 | . | CASSETSGGVTQYF | TGTGCCAGCAGTGAGACTAGCGGGGGCGTTACGCAGTATTTT
TRBJ2-7 | TRBV24-1 | . | few | CATSPSGRGGDEQYF | TGTGCCACCAGTCCTTCTGGGAGAGGGGGGGACGAGCAGTACTTC
TRBJ1-2 | TRBV6-1 | . | many | CASARPGSYGYTF | TGTGCCAGCGCCCGACCGGGTTCCTATGGCTACACCTTC
TRBJ1-2 | TRBV5-1 | . | . | CASSLARGSGYTF | TGCGCCAGCAGCTTGGCCCGGGGAAGTGGCTACACCTTC
TRBJ1-1 | TRBV27 | . | many | CASSSRNLGPRGTEAFF | TGTGCCAGCAGTTCCAGAAACCTTGGGCCCCGGGGCACTGAAGCTTTCTTT
TRBJ2-1 | TRBV3-1 | TRBD1 | . | CATWDRGRNEQFF | TGTGCCACGTGGGACAGGGGCAGGAATGAGCAGTTCTTC